The present entry profiles one TCR beta chain with its context. Its antigen is unknown. This sample was taken from a study of cytomegalovirus exposure and HLA in healthy donors. General observations from the study: Serostatus for CMV was the only available immune exposure information.

The PCR contained 60 Vbeta and 13 Jbeta primers. Sequenced by immunoSEQ multiplex PCR; TCRdb stores in-frame clones only, minus some. This sample's table has roughly 120,000 clones. This clonotype originated in a man younger than 30 in good health and CMV-seronegative. Sequencing used PBMCs.

CDR3 nucleotide sequence: TGCGCCAGCAGCTTCCGTCCGGGAAGTGACGAAAAACTGTTTTTT. Protein sequence: CASSFRPGSDEKLFF. V gene TRBV5-1 combines with J gene TRBJ1-4; no firm D call. This CDR3 contains 15 residues. Trimming took off 2 bases at V and 8 bases at J, with 16 bases between the two ends. Germline CDR1 SGHRS, CDR2 YFSETQ.